This T cell receptor beta chain came from a study of blood T cell repertoires in COVID-19 (TCRdb year 2020). The study in broad terms: The collaborator samples originated in the United States, Italy and Spain and spanned the acute and convalescent phases of COVID-19. The prospective study material was composed of cDNA or gDNA derived from T cells, B-cell-depleted T cells, or PBMCs. Subjects who had been exposed to COVID-19, were actively infected with it, or had recovered from it provided the deeply sampled blood TCRbeta repertoires that made up the dataset. The repertoires were released in a freely available public database meant as a resource for research on the immune response to SARS-CoV-2. Samples came from the ongoing ImmuneRACE study (first 160 participants) plus 1,254 subjects from 6 global collaborators. The sample metadata nearly always contained a de-identified subject ID, COVID-19 status, age in years and sex. HLA class I and class II types, where available, came from metadata supplied by the sample provider rather than from assay-based typing. The research as a whole found: Clinical and demographic metadata were provided uncurated, with the amount varying by source and participant.

TCRbeta CDR3 regions were amplified from genomic DNA using the immunoSEQ Assay, a bias-controlled multiplex PCR. The authors' pipeline ran thus. Within the assay, amplification of reference gene primers was used to estimate how many nucleated cells each sample contained. To quantify the absolute abundance of each unique TCRbeta CDR3 rearrangement, sequence reads were collapsed and filtered. Productive Simpson clonality was computed per sample as the square root of Simpson's diversity index over productive rearrangements. The table comes from immuneACCESS by way of TCRdb, which keeps in-frame sequences with V and J called. Part of the clones is missing from these tables; in studies checked, under half for an unresolved V gene and the rest for unknown reasons. Clone size and V and J calls were adopted from that table, with D and trimming inferred from the DNA. The sample contains under 350,000 clones, about 93% of them found a single time. The ten largest clonotypes hold about 7% of the sample.

One collaborating source in Seattle enrolled patients during active infection and followed them longitudinally through the course of disease. The collaborating institutions used their own protocols to collect whole blood in K2EDTA tubes. Collaborator samples were shipped for TCRbeta analysis as frozen whole blood, isolated PBMCs, or DNA extracted from either sample type. The CDR3, from cysteine to phenylalanine, totals 13 residues. Left in the record is the CDR3 DNA by itself, 39 bases read in frame from the first base. For this chain, trimming is 10 bases at the V end and 3 bases at the J end, and the number of junction bases without a gene match is 7. The germline V gene sets CDR1 to ENHRY and CDR2 to SYGVKD. In regard to this clone: Its antigen remains unidentified. No base quality information exists; no much larger clone differs at one position.

This sequence originates from a woman under 40 with COVID-19, enrolled during active disease. The chain is encoded by TRBV10-3 joined to TRBJ2-5; 8 middle bases align to TRBD1. The specimen sequenced was peripheral blood. The CDR3 here reads CATSLQGEETQYF. The nucleotide sequence reads as follows: TGTGCCACCTCGCTACAGGGGGAAGAGACCCAGTACTTC.